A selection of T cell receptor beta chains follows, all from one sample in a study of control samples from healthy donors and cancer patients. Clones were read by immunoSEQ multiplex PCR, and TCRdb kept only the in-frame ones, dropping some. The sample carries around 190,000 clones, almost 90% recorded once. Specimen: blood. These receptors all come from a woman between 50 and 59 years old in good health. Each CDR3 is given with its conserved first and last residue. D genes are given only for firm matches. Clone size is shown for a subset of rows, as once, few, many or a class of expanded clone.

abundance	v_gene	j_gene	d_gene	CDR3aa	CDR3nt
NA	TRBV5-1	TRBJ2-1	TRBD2	CASMRGAPLDEQFF	TGCGCCAGCATGCGGGGGGCTCCCTTAGATGAGCAGTTCTTC
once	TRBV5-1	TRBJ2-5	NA	CASSLGQDQETQYF	TGCGCCAGCAGCTTGGGTCAGGACCAAGAGACCCAGTACTTC
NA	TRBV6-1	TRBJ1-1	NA	CASSEGRTEAFF	TGTGCCAGCAGTGAAGGGAGGACTGAAGCTTTCTTT
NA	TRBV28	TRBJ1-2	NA	CASSLEGINYGYTF	TGTGCCAGCAGCCTTGAAGGGATTAACTATGGCTACACCTTC
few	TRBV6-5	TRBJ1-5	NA	CASRRGGNQPQHF	TGTGCCAGCAGGAGAGGGGGCAATCAGCCCCAGCATTTT
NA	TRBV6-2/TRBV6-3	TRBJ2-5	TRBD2	CASSRGLGETQYF	TGTGCCAGCAGCCGCGGACTAGGAGAGACCCAGTACTTC
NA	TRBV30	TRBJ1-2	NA	CAWSDPGARPGYTF	TGTGCCTGGAGTGATCCGGGAGCGCGCCCGGGCTACACCTTC
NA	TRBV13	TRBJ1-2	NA	CASREELNYGYTF	TGTGCCAGCAGAGAAGAGTTGAACTATGGCTACACCTTC
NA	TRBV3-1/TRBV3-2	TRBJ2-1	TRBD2	CASSPHGGEQFF	TGTGCCAGCAGCCCCCACGGGGGGGAGCAGTTCTTC
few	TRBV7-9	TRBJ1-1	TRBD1	CASSPGQGPLSNTEAFF	TGTGCCAGCAGCCCCGGACAGGGGCCTCTATCGAACACTGAAGCTTTCTTT
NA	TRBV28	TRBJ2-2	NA	CASIQTNTGELFF	TGTGCCAGCATACAGACAAACACCGGGGAGCTGTTTTTT
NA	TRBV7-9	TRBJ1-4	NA	CASRSGSTNEKLFF	TGTGCCAGCAGGTCAGGTTCTACTAATGAAAAACTGTTTTTT
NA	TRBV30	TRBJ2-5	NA	CAWRGAGETQYF	TGTGCCTGGAGAGGAGCGGGAGAGACCCAGTACTTC
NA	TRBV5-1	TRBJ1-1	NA	CASRGDRMNTEAFF	TGCGCCAGCAGAGGGGACCGAATGAACACTGAAGCTTTCTTT
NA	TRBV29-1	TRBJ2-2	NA	CSARQPGALVAGELFF	TGCAGCGCCCGACAGCCGGGGGCCCTAGTCGCCGGGGAGCTGTTTTTT
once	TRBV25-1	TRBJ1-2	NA	CASSEFGDHGYTF	TGTGCCAGCAGTGAATTTGGGGACCATGGCTACACCTTC
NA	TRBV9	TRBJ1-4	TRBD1	CASSSGGQSNEKLFF	TGTGCCAGCAGCTCAGGGGGACAGAGTAATGAAAAACTGTTTTTT
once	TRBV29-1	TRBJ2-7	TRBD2	CSVTGTSGSYEQYF	TGCAGCGTTACCGGGACTAGCGGCTCCTACGAGCAGTACTTC
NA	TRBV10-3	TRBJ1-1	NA	CAINRDGNTEAFF	TGTGCCATCAATCGGGACGGGAACACTGAAGCTTTCTTT
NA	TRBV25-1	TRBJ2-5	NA	CASSELGGQETQYF	TGTGCCAGCAGTGAATTGGGGGGTCAAGAGACCCAGTACTTC
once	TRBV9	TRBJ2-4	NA	CASSAGVGDWNIQYF	TGTGCCAGCAGCGCCGGAGTTGGGGATTGGAACATTCAGTACTTC
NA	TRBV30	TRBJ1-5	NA	CAWSVSSGRGNQPQHF	TGTGCCTGGAGTGTCTCATCGGGGAGGGGCAATCAGCCCCAGCATTTT